This is a list of T cell receptor beta chains from one sample in a study of T cells in Graves' hyperthyroidism and ophthalmopathy. TCRdb re-called the multiplex PCR reads through MiXCR, storing one row per CDR3 protein. The sample records roughly 640,000 distinct CDR3 sequences, approximately 15% being singletons. Sequences were obtained from blood. The source is a woman between 40 and 50 years old with Graves' ophthalmopathy. CDR3s include the opening cysteine and the closing phenylalanine or tryptophan. The order of the fields is J gene, clone size, V gene, D gene, CDR3 protein, CDR3 DNA. D genes are given only for firm matches. Size is stated for part of the rows, as once, few or many counts, or as a class when the clone is expanded.

j_gene: TRBJ2-7; abundance: many; v_gene: TRBV5-1; d_gene: TRBD1; CDR3aa: CASSNGQGRDYEQYF; CDR3nt: TGCGCCAGCAGCAACGGACAGGGCAGGGACTACGAGCAGTACTTC
j_gene: TRBJ1-5; abundance: many; v_gene: TRBV2; d_gene: .; CDR3aa: CASTRTDSNQPQHF; CDR3nt: TGTGCCAGCACCCGGACAGATAGCAATCAGCCCCAGCATTTT
j_gene: TRBJ2-1; abundance: many; v_gene: TRBV12-3/TRBV12-4; d_gene: .; CDR3aa: CASSLSRNEQFF; CDR3nt: TGTGCCAGCAGTTTAAGCCGCAATGAGCAGTTCTTC
j_gene: TRBJ1-2; abundance: few; v_gene: TRBV7-9; d_gene: TRBD1; CDR3aa: CASSLGQGVLSYTF; CDR3nt: TGTGCCAGCAGCCTGGGACAGGGGGTCCTCAGCTACACCTTC
j_gene: TRBJ2-7; abundance: many; v_gene: TRBV3-1; d_gene: .; CDR3aa: CASSQEGTYEQYF; CDR3nt: TGTGCCAGCAGCCAAGAGGGAACGTACGAGCAGTACTTC
j_gene: TRBJ2-6; abundance: few; v_gene: TRBV11-2; d_gene: .; CDR3aa: CASSLVPNSGANVLTF; CDR3nt: TGTGCCAGCAGCTTAGTTCCGAACTCTGGGGCCAACGTCCTGACTTTC
j_gene: TRBJ2-2; abundance: many; v_gene: TRBV28; d_gene: TRBD1; CDR3aa: CASRGQGRGTGELFF; CDR3nt: TGTGCCAGCAGGGGACAGGGCAGGGGCACCGGGGAGCTGTTTTTT
j_gene: TRBJ2-3; abundance: many; v_gene: TRBV12-3/TRBV12-4; d_gene: .; CDR3aa: CASTIAHTDTQYF; CDR3nt: TGTGCCAGCACCATAGCCCACACAGATACGCAGTATTTT
j_gene: TRBJ1-5; abundance: many; v_gene: TRBV27; d_gene: .; CDR3aa: CASSFVPPGNQPQHF; CDR3nt: TGTGCCAGCAGTTTCGTCCCACCGGGGAATCAGCCCCAGCATTTT
j_gene: TRBJ1-5; abundance: many; v_gene: TRBV11-2; d_gene: .; CDR3aa: CASSLGTRGQLDNQPQHF; CDR3nt: TGTGCCAGCAGCTTAGGAACGAGAGGGCAGTTGGACAATCAGCCCCAGCATTTT
j_gene: TRBJ2-2; abundance: few; v_gene: TRBV18; d_gene: .; CDR3aa: CASSRLTGELFF; CDR3nt: TGTGCCAGCTCACGACTCACCGGGGAGCTGTTTTTT
j_gene: TRBJ2-7; abundance: few; v_gene: TRBV27; d_gene: .; CDR3aa: CASSLTAGPSYEQYF; CDR3nt: TGTGCCAGCAGTCTCACAGCGGGTCCCTCCTACGAGCAGTACTTC
j_gene: TRBJ2-1; abundance: few; v_gene: TRBV6-1; d_gene: TRBD1; CDR3aa: CASSRPRDRYNEQFF; CDR3nt: TGTGCCAGCAGTCGTCCCCGGGACAGATACAATGAGCAGTTCTTC
j_gene: TRBJ2-3; abundance: .; v_gene: TRBV9; d_gene: .; CDR3aa: CASSTEMGGIYSTDTQYF; CDR3nt: TGTGCCAGCAGCACCGAAATGGGCGGGATTTATAGCACAGATACGCAGTATTTT
j_gene: TRBJ2-3; abundance: many; v_gene: TRBV20-1; d_gene: TRBD2; CDR3aa: CSARDLAGSTDTQYF; CDR3nt: TGCAGTGCTAGAGATTTAGCGGGTAGCACAGATACGCAGTATTTT
j_gene: TRBJ1-2; abundance: many; v_gene: TRBV2; d_gene: .; CDR3aa: CASIRILSGNGYTF; CDR3nt: TGTGCCAGCATAAGAATTCTCTCCGGGAATGGCTACACCTTC
j_gene: TRBJ2-4; abundance: .; v_gene: TRBV20-1; d_gene: .; CDR3aa: CSALDRIAKNIQYF; CDR3nt: TGCAGTGCCCTCGACAGAATAGCCAAAAACATTCAGTACTTC
j_gene: TRBJ2-7; abundance: many; v_gene: TRBV5-1; d_gene: .; CDR3aa: CASSLREQSEQYF; CDR3nt: TGCGCCAGCAGCTTGCGGGAGCAATCCGAGCAGTACTTC
j_gene: TRBJ1-4; abundance: .; v_gene: TRBV12-3/TRBV12-4; d_gene: .; CDR3aa: CASSIHNKGHEKLFF; CDR3nt: TGTGCCAGCAGTATTCATAACAAGGGGCATGAAAAACTGTTTTTT
j_gene: TRBJ2-3; abundance: .; v_gene: TRBV30; d_gene: TRBD2; CDR3aa: CASTPTSGSTDTQYF; CDR3nt: TGTGCCAGCACCCCGACTAGCGGGAGTACAGATACGCAGTATTTT
j_gene: TRBJ2-5; abundance: many; v_gene: TRBV18; d_gene: .; CDR3aa: CASSPGQGETQYF; CDR3nt: TGTGCCAGCTCACCGGGGCAGGGAGAGACCCAGTACTTC
j_gene: TRBJ1-2; abundance: .; v_gene: TRBV5-6; d_gene: TRBD1; CDR3aa: CASSPNWDRSDYGYTF; CDR3nt: TGTGCCAGCAGCCCTAATTGGGACAGATCCGATTATGGCTACACCTTC
j_gene: TRBJ2-7; abundance: many; v_gene: TRBV28; d_gene: TRBD1; CDR3aa: CASNNPGQAGYEQYF; CDR3nt: TGTGCCAGCAATAACCCGGGACAGGCAGGATACGAGCAGTACTTC
j_gene: TRBJ2-7; abundance: few; v_gene: TRBV3-1; d_gene: TRBD2; CDR3aa: CASKVGLAGSHEQYF; CDR3nt: TGTGCCAGCAAAGTTGGGCTAGCGGGCTCCCACGAGCAGTACTTC